The 31 T cell receptor beta chains presented below share a single source sample, sequenced in a study of technical replicates of blood from a handful of donors. Method: immunoSEQ multiplex PCR; TCRdb's copy keeps in-frame clones and lacks some. The data show about 91,000 clones, 80% to 95% seen once. Sequencing input: T cells isolated from PBMCs. The receptors originated from a human donor in good health.

The chain joins TRBV2 to TRBJ1-2; D is ambiguous. The CDR3 extends over 13 amino acids. Trimming stripped 1 base from V and 3 bases from J, with 6 bases between. CDR1 is SNHLY and CDR2 is FYNNEI in the germline V gene. This CDR3 is CASSEDSHYGYTF. CDR3 DNA sequence: TGTGCCAGCAGTGAAGACAGCCACTATGGCTACACCTTC.

This chain links TRBV7-3 with TRBJ2-7; TRBD1 matches at 9 bases. The CDR3 runs to 15 residues. Trimming removed 2 bases from V and 6 bases from J; junction bases left unmatched: 8. Germline assignment: CDR1 SGHTA and CDR2 FQGTGA. The CDR3: CASSLRPGTGSEQYF. The DNA of the CDR3 is TGTGCCAGCAGCTTACGGCCCGGGACAGGGAGCGAGCAGTACTTC.

The J gene is TRBJ1-5, the V gene TRBV21-1; the table's D gene call, TRBD1, was not cross checked with the DNA. TRBV21-1 constitutes a pseudogene. The CDR3 has 14 residues. Here the CDR3 DNA reads TGTGCCAGCAGCAAAGGGACACCAAATCAGCCCCAGCATTTT. Translation: CASSKGTPNQPQHF.

The chain links TRBV27 to TRBJ2-7; 10 bases align to TRBD1. V gave up 3 bases and J gave up 6 bases; unmatched junction bases: 14. The CDR3 has 17 residues. Germline V gene sequence: CDR1 MNHEY, CDR2 SMNVEV (reference sequence). This CDR3 is CASSFKSTGGFSLEQYF. Here the CDR3 DNA reads TGTGCCAGCAGTTTTAAATCGACAGGGGGCTTCTCTCTCGAGCAGTACTTC.

The V gene is TRBV9, the J gene TRBJ2-1; no firm D call. This CDR3 has 14 amino acids. Germline CDR1 is SGDLS and CDR2 is YYNGEE. Trimming removed 3 bases from V and 7 bases from J, with 14 bases in between. For the CDR3, the DNA is TGTGCCAGCAGCGCACCCGAGTATCCGAATGAGCAGTTCTTC. It is translated as CASSAPEYPNEQFF.

This chain connects TRBV5-1 to TRBJ2-2; D is possibly TRBD2 (6 bases). Germline V gives CDR1 SGHRS, CDR2 YFSETQ. The CDR3 has 15 residues. Trimming cost V 1 base and J 0 bases, with 7 bases left between them. CDR3 sequence reads: CASSLRGANTGELFF. The CDR3 coding sequence is TGCGCCAGCAGCTTGCGCGGGGCGAACACCGGGGAGCTGTTTTTT.

V usage is TRBV14 and J usage is TRBJ1-2, with 7 positions matching TRBD1. CDR3 size: 15 residues. In germline, CDR1 is SGHDN, CDR2 FVKESK. Germline trimming cut 5 bases from V and 3 bases from J; bases unmatched to any gene: 9. CDR3 sequence: CASSEGQPYYYGYTF. For the CDR3, the DNA is TGTGCCAGCAGCGAGGGACAGCCGTATTACTATGGCTACACCTTC.

This sequence joins TRBV29-1 and TRBJ1-4; perhaps TRBD1 as D (5 bases). Trimming left V 2 bases short and J 7 bases short, with 11 bases between. In germline, CDR1 is SQVTM, CDR2 ANQGSEA. The CDR3 runs to 13 residues. DNA for the CDR3: TGCAGCGTTGAACAGGGTAGAGGTGAAAAACTGTTTTTT. This sequence encodes CSVEQGRGEKLFF.

This clone appeared a single time. This rearrangement joins TRBV4-1 to TRBJ1-5, with 11 bases lining up with TRBD1. This CDR3 contains 14 residues. Germline V gene lookup returns CDR1 MGHRA and CDR2 YSYEKL. Trimming at V came to 6 bases and at J to 7 bases, leaving 5 bases not matched to a gene. CDR3 bases: TGCGCCAGCAGGGAAGGGACAGGGGGGCAGCCCCAGCATTTT. Translated: CASREGTGGQPQHF.

There are a few counts of this clone. The chain joins TRBV13 to TRBJ1-1, with TRBD1 as a possible D gene (6 bases). Germline V CDR1 and CDR2: PRHDT, FYEKMQ (reference sequence). The CDR3 consists of 11 residues. The V and J ends lost 5 bases and 5 bases respectively, with 6 bases between them. CDR3 protein: CASSRGTEAFF. CDR3 nucleotides: TGTGCCAGCAGCAGGGGGACTGAAGCTTTCTTT.

The V gene is TRBV10-1, the J gene TRBJ1-1; possibly TRBD1 for D (5 bases). The CDR3 sequence is 14 residues long. V gave up 9 bases and J gave up 1 base, with 15 bases separating them. Germline V lookup: CDR1 WNHNN, CDR2 SYGVQD (reference sequence). The CDR3 DNA sequence: TGCGCCAGACAAGGATTAGGGGCGAACACTGAAGCTTTCTTT. It yields the protein CARQGLGANTEAFF.

This clone was seen a handful of times. The V call is TRBV6-5, the J call TRBJ1-1, with TRBD1 as a possible D gene (6 bases). V was clipped by 7 bases and J by 0 bases, with 12 bases between them. CDR3 length: 14 residues. Germline V gene sequence: CDR1 MNHEY, CDR2 SVGAGI. The CDR3 is CASTIGGLNTEAFF. The CDR3, as DNA: TGTGCCAGCACAATTGGGGGCTTGAACACTGAAGCTTTCTTT.

This clone occurred once. The chain joins TRBV5-1 to TRBJ2-1, with a tentative D call TRBD2 (7 bases). Germline values: CDR1 SGHRS, CDR2 YFSETQ. The CDR3 loop spans 15 amino acids. V was shortened by 5 bases and J by 6 bases, with 18 bases between the two germline ends. The CDR3 bases are TGCGCCAGCAGTTCCAGGGGTGGCGGGAGCAATGAGCAGTTCTTC. Amino acid sequence: CASSSRGGGSNEQFF.

The genes are TRBV7-2 and TRBJ2-3; D is unresolved. This CDR3 has 12 residues. The V end lost 5 bases, the J end lost 6 bases, and 9 bases lay between the germline ends. Germline V gene data show CDR1 as SGHTA and CDR2 as FQGNSA. The CDR3 DNA is TGTGCCAGCAGCCCATTCGGGGATACGCAGTATTTT. This sequence encodes CASSPFGDTQYF.

CDR3 residues: CASREGTDTQYF. The CDR3 DNA reads as TGTGCCAGCCGGGAGGGCACAGATACGCAGTATTTT. The J gene is TRBJ2-3, the V gene TRBV6-5; 7 bases map to TRBD2. Losses at the gene ends were 8 bases for V and 1 base for J; bases not matched to a gene: 0. Germline V gene data show CDR1 as MNHEY and CDR2 as SVGAGI. The CDR3 has 12 amino acids.

The chain carries TRBV25-1 and TRBJ1-2; possible D gene TRBD1, 6 bases. The CDR3 sequence is 15 residues long. Germline V gives CDR1 MGHDK, CDR2 SYGVNS. V was shortened by 10 bases and J by 4 bases, with 22 bases between the two germline ends. The CDR3 region is CATSRGASGLYGYTF. CDR3 DNA sequence: TGTGCCACCTCCCGGGGGGCCTCGGGACTCTATGGCTACACCTTC.

The chain carries TRBV25-1 and TRBJ2-1; 7 bases line up with TRBD2. J was trimmed by 4 bases and V by 3 bases; bases with no gene match: 12. The germline gives CDR1 MGHDK, CDR2 SYGVNS. The CDR3 totals 17 residues. The CDR3 DNA follows: TGTGCCAGCAGTGACCCCCCCGAGGGGACTATATACAATGAGCAGTTCTTC. It translates to CASSDPPEGTIYNEQFF.

The genes are TRBV27 and TRBJ2-3; D might be TRBD1 (6 bases). The CDR3 has 16 residues. Germline V gives CDR1 MNHEY, CDR2 SMNVEV (reference sequence). Trimming shortened V by 6 bases and J by 6 bases, and 22 bases separated the two germline ends. CDR3 residues: CASRVTTGSRWDTQYF. CDR3 DNA sequence: TGTGCCAGCAGAGTAACTACAGGGTCGCGTTGGGATACGCAGTATTTT.

The J gene is TRBJ1-2, the V gene TRBV5-1; a weak D match, TRBD1 (6 bases). The CDR3 length is 14 residues. In germline, CDR1 is SGHRS, CDR2 YFSETQ. Trimming cost V 2 bases and J 0 bases, with 8 bases left between them. The CDR3 nucleotides read TGCGCCAGCAGCTTAGGGGGTACTAACTATGGCTACACCTTC. Translation: CASSLGGTNYGYTF.

In DNA form, the CDR3 reads TGTGCCAGCAGTTTATTTACGGGACAGGACAACTATGGCTACACCTTC. Amino acid sequence: CASSLFTGQDNYGYTF. The rearrangement links TRBV27 to TRBJ1-2, with TRBD1 matching 8 bases. The CDR3 has 16 amino acids. From germline, CDR1 is MNHEY and CDR2 SMNVEV (reference sequence). V trimming: 1 base; J trimming: 2 bases; junction bases outside the gene matches: 6.

The chain couples TRBV7-9 to TRBJ2-5, with 8 bases lining up with TRBD2. This CDR3 region has 15 residues. From germline, CDR1 is SEHNR and CDR2 FQNEAQ (reference sequence). V dropped 5 bases and J dropped 4; count of bases not matched to a gene: 9. The CDR3 loop reads CASSRTSGGGETQYF. The CDR3 nucleotides read TGTGCCAGCAGCCGAACTAGCGGTGGGGGAGAGACCCAGTACTTC.

The V gene is TRBV5-1, the J gene TRBJ1-1, with 8 bases identical to TRBD1. This CDR3 has 20 amino acids. With V trimmed by 5 bases and J by 4 bases, 25 bases remained unmatched. Germline assignment: CDR1 SGHRS and CDR2 YFSETQ. CDR3 DNA: TGCGCCAGCAGAAGACTAGTCCGCCTCGGACAGGGCGGAGATGCCACTGAAGCTTTCTTT. Amino acid sequence: CASRRLVRLGQGGDATEAFF. The full variable domain, completed using reference TRBV5-1 and TRBJ1-1, is KAGVTQTPRYLIKTRGQQVTLSCSPISGHRSVSWYQQTPGQGLQFLFEYFSETQRNKGNFPGRFSGRQFSNSRSEMNVSTLELGDSALYLCASRRLVRLGQGGDATEAFFGQGTRLTVV.

The chain is built from TRBV5-1 and TRBJ1-3; 7 positions agree with TRBD1. The CDR3 is 15 amino acids. Germline V gene sequence: CDR1 SGHRS, CDR2 YFSETQ. V trimming: 4 bases; J trimming: 4 bases; junction bases outside the gene matches: 8. The CDR3 sequence: CASSPGGTDGNTIYF. Written as DNA, the CDR3 is TGCGCCAGCAGCCCTGGCGGGACAGACGGAAACACCATATATTTT.

The chain recombines TRBV7-9 with TRBJ2-3, with 7 bases identical to TRBD2. After removal of 8 bases from V and 4 bases from J, the junction contained 24 bases not matched to a gene. The CDR3 has 19 amino acids. Germline V gives CDR1 SEHNR, CDR2 FQNEAQ (reference sequence). The CDR3 bases are TGTGCCAGCTGGGACTACAAGCGGCTACGGGAGTTGAGGTCAGATACGCAGTATTTT. The encoded protein is CASWDYKRLRELRSDTQYF.

The chain joins TRBV6-4 to TRBJ1-2; possibly TRBD1 for D (6 bases). Germline CDR1 MRHNA, CDR2 SNTAGT. There are 18 residues in the CDR3. V was cut by 5 bases and J by 6 bases, with 28 bases left in between. The CDR3 loop reads CASSPRAQTPWTAHGYTF. In DNA form, the CDR3 reads TGTGCCAGCAGTCCAAGAGCCCAGACCCCATGGACAGCTCATGGCTACACCTTC.

V usage is TRBV16 and J usage is TRBJ2-7; the match to TRBD2 covers 9 bases. Germline-derived CDR1 and CDR2 are KGHSY and FQNENV. Trimming removed 4 bases from V and 2 bases from J; junction bases left unmatched: 3. CDR3 length: 14 amino acids. The CDR3 DNA reads as TGTGCCAGCAGCCTCGGACTAGCGACCTACGAGCAGTACTTC. Translated, it gives CASSLGLATYEQYF.

This chain's CDR3 is CASTDAGFGETQYF. The DNA of the CDR3 is TGTGCCAGCACTGATGCGGGTTTCGGGGAGACCCAGTACTTC. V gene TRBV5-4 combines with J gene TRBJ2-5; a weak D match, TRBD2 (5 bases). Germline CDR1 is SGHNT and CDR2 is YYREEE (reference sequence). Trimming removed 6 bases from V and 5 bases from J, with 17 bases in between. The length of the CDR3 is 14 residues.

CDR3 loop: CASGLAGGYEQYF. The DNA for the CDR3 is TGTGCCAGCGGACTAGCGGGAGGGTACGAGCAGTACTTC. The chain joins TRBV6-5 to TRBJ2-7; TRBD2 agrees at 15 bases. Looked up from germline, CDR1 is MNHEY and CDR2 is SVGAGI. The CDR3 consists of 13 residues. The J segment lost 4 bases and the V segment lost 8 bases, leaving 0 bases of the junction unmatched.

This chain uses TRBV4-1 with TRBJ1-5, with D uncertain. V lost 0 bases, J lost 8 bases, and 14 bases lay in between. From germline, CDR1 is MGHRA and CDR2 YSYEKL. This CDR3 contains 15 residues. The DNA for the CDR3 is TGCGCCAGCAGCCAAGATCTAGCGTCCGCGGAGCCCCAGCATTTT. It yields the protein CASSQDLASAEPQHF.

The V and J genes are TRBV5-4 and TRBJ2-7; D remains ambiguous. This CDR3 has 14 residues. The V gene lost 6 bases and the J gene lost 0 bases, with 13 bases spanning the gap. CDR1 SGHNT and CDR2 YYREEE come from the germline V gene (reference sequence). The CDR3 loop is CASTLKDSSYEQYF. The CDR3 DNA reads TGTGCCAGCACCCTGAAAGATAGCTCCTACGAGCAGTACTTC.

V and J are TRBV23-1 and TRBJ1-1, with D unresolved. TRBV23-1 belongs to the ORF category, with a function that is uncertain. The CDR3 has 15 residues. V was shortened by 0 bases and J by 1 base, with 9 bases between the two germline ends. The CDR3 region is CASSQSRGGNTEAFF. The CDR3 DNA sequence: TGCGCCAGCAGTCAATCTCGCGGCGGGAACACTGAAGCTTTCTTT.